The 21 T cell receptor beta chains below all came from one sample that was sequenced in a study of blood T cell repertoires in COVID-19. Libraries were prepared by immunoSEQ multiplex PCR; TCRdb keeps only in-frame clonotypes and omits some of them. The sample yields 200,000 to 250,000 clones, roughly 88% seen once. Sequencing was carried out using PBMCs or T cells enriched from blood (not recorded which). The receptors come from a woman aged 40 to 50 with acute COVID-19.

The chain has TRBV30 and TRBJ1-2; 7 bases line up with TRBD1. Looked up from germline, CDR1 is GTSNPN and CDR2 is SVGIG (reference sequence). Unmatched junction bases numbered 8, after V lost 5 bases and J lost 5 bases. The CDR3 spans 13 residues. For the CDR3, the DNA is TGTGCCTGGCAAGGAGACAGGGAGTATGGCTACACCTTC. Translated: CAWQGDREYGYTF.

CDR3 region: CASLPFKGQNTEAFF. In nucleotides, the CDR3 is TGTGCCAGCCTCCCTTTTAAGGGGCAGAACACTGAAGCTTTCTTT. This chain uses TRBV19 with TRBJ1-1; D is perhaps TRBD1 (5 bases). Trimming took off 9 bases at V and 1 base at J, with 18 bases between the two ends. Germline loops: CDR1 LNHDA, CDR2 SQIVND (reference sequence). The CDR3 totals 15 residues.

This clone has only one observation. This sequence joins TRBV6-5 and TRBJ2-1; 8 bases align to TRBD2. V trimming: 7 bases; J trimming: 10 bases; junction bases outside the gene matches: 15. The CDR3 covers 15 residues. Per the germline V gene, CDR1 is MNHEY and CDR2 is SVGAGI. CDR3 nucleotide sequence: TGTGCCAGCACCCAACGGAGCGGGGGTATAGACGAGCAGTTCTTC. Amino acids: CASTQRSGGIDEQFF.

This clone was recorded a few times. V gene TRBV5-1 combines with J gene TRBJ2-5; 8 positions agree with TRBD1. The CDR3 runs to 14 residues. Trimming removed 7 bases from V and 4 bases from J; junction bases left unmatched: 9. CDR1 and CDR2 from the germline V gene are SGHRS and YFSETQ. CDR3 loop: CASCPTGGSETQYF. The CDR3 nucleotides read TGCGCCAGCTGTCCCACAGGGGGTTCAGAGACCCAGTACTTC.

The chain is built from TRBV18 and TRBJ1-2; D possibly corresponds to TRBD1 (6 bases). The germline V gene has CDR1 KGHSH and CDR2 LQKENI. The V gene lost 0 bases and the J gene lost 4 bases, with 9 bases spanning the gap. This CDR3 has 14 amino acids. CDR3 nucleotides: TGTGCCAGCTCACCACCGGAGACAGGCTATGGCTACACCTTC. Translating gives CASSPPETGYGYTF.

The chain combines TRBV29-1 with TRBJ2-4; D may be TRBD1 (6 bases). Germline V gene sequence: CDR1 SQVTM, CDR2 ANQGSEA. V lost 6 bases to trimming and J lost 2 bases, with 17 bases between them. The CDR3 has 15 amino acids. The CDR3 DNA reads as TGCAGCGTCGATTACAGGGTCAAATCCAAAAACATTCAGTACTTC. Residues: CSVDYRVKSKNIQYF.

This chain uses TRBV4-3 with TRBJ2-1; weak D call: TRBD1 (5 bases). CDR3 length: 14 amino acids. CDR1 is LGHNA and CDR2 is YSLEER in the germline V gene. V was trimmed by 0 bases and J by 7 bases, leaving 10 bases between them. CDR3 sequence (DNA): TGCGCCAGCAGCCAAGATTGGGGCGAGAATGAGCAGTTCTTC. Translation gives CASSQDWGENEQFF.

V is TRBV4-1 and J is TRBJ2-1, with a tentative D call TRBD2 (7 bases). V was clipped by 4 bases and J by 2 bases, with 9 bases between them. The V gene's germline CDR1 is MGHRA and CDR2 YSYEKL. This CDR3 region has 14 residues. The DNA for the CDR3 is TGCGCCAGCAGCCGCGGGGGCGCCTACAATGAGCAGTTCTTC. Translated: CASSRGGAYNEQFF.

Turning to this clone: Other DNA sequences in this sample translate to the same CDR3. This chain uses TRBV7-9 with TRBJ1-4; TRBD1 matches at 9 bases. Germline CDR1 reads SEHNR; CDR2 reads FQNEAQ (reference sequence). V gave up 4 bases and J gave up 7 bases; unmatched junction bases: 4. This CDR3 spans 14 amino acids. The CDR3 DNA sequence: TGTGCCAGCAGCTCTACAGGGGGCGGTGAAAAACTGTTTTTT. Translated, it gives CASSSTGGGEKLFF.

For the CDR3, the DNA is TGTGCCAGTAGTATAGGACGTCAGGGGAGAAGGGACATTCAGTACTTC. Translated, it gives CASSIGRQGRRDIQYF. This chain links TRBV19 with TRBJ2-4; possibly TRBD1 for D (6 bases). This CDR3 comprises 16 residues. The V end was cut by 1 base, the J end by 8 bases, with 18 bases between. Looked up from germline, CDR1 is LNHDA and CDR2 is SQIVND (reference sequence).

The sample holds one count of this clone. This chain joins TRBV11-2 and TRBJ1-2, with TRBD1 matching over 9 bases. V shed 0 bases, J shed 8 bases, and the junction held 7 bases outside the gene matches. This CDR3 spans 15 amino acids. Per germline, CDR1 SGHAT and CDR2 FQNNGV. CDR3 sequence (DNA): TGTGCCAGCAGCTTAGACCGAGACAGGGGGGGCGGCTACACCTTC. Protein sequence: CASSLDRDRGGGYTF.

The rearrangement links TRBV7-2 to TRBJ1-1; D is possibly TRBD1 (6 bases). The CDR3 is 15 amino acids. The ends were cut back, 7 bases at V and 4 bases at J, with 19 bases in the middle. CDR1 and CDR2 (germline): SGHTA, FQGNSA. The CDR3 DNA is TGTGCCAGCACCCCAGGGGATCCTCGAAGCACTGAAGCTTTCTTT. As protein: CASTPGDPRSTEAFF.

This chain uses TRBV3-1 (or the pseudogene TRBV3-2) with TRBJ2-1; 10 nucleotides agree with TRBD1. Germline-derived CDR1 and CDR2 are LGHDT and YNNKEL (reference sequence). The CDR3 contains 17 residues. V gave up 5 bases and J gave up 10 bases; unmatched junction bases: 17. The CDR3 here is CASSSRVGTGDYREQFF. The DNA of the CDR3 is TGTGCCAGCAGCTCCAGGGTAGGGACAGGGGATTATCGGGAGCAGTTCTTC.

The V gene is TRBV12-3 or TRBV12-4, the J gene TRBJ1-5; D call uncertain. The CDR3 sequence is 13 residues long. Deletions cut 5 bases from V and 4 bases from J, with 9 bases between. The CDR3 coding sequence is TGTGCCAGCAGTCCCCTCTCTAATCAGCCCCAGCATTTT. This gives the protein CASSPLSNQPQHF.

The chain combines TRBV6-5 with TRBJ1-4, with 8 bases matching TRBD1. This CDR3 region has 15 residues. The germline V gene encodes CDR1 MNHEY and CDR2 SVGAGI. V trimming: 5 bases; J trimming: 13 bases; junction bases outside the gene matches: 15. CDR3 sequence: CASSPRAGGSGTLFF. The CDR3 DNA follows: TGTGCCAGCAGTCCTAGAGCAGGGGGCTCTGGAACACTGTTTTTT.

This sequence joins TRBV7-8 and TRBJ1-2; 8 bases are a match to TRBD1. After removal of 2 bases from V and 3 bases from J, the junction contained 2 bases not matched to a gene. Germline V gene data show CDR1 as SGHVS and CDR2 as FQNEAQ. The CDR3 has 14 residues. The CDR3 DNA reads TGTGCCAGCAGCTTACAGGACAGGGACTATGGCTACACCTTC. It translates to CASSLQDRDYGYTF.

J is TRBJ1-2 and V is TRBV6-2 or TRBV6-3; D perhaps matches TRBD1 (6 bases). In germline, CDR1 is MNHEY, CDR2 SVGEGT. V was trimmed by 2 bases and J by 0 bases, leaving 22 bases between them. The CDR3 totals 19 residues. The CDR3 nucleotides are TGTGCCAGCAGTTACCCCTACGGGACATCCCTGGGAGCTAACTATGGCTACACCTTC. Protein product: CASSYPYGTSLGANYGYTF.

The CDR3 bases are TGTGCCAGCAGCTTTGTTGGGGCCCTGAACACCGGGGAGCTGTTTTTT. Its protein product is CASSFVGALNTGELFF. The chain combines TRBV5-6 with TRBJ2-2, with D perhaps matching TRBD1 (5 bases). This CDR3 spans 16 amino acids. Trimming cost V 2 bases and J 1 base, with 12 bases left between them. Germline V gene data show CDR1 as SGHDT and CDR2 as YYEEEE.

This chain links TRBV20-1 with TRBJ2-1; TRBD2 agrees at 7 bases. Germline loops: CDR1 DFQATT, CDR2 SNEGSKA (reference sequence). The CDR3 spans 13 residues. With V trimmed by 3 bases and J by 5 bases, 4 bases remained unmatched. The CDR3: CSASAGGDNEQFF. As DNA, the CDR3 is TGCAGTGCTAGTGCTGGGGGGGACAATGAGCAGTTCTTC.

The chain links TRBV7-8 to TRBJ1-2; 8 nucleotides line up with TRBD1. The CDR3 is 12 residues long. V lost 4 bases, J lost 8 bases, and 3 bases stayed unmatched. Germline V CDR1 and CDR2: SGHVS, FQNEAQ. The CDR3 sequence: CASSYGQGGYTF. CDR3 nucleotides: TGTGCCAGCAGCTACGGACAGGGCGGCTACACCTTC.

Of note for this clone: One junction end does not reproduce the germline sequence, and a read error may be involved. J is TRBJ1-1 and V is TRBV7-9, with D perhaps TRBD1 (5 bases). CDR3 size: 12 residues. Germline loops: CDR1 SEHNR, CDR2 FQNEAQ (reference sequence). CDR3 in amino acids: CACRTGSSEAFF. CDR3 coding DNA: TGTGCCTGCAGAACAGGTTCCTCTGAAGCTTTCTTT.